The rows below give T cell receptor beta chains drawn from one sample of a study of cytomegalovirus exposure and HLA in healthy donors. Here immunoSEQ multiplex PCR was the method, and the copy in TCRdb shows in-frame clones only, minus some. The repertoire includes fewer than 250,000 clones, around 73% of them detected once, and 2% to 2.5% sits in the top ten. The sequencing input was PBMCs. The receptors originated from a woman aged 30 to 39 in good health and CMV-seropositive. Each CDR3 is given with its conserved first and last residue. The D gene is left open where the match is weak. For some rows the clone size is stated as once, few or many, or as a class when expanded; others skip it.

d_gene: TRBD1; abundance: -; len: 15; v_gene: TRBV5-1; j_gene: TRBJ1-2; CDR3nt: TGCGCCAGCAGCTTGAGACAGGGGGCTGGGTATGGCTACACCTTC; CDR3aa: CASSLRQGAGYGYTF
d_gene: -; abundance: few; len: 15; v_gene: TRBV5-1; j_gene: TRBJ2-3; CDR3nt: TGCGCCAGCAGCTTGGGCGCGGGTCTTACAGATACGCAGTATTTT; CDR3aa: CASSLGAGLTDTQYF
d_gene: -; abundance: few; len: 14; v_gene: TRBV7-2; j_gene: TRBJ1-2; CDR3nt: TGTGCCAGCAGCTTAGTATACAGGGCCGATGGCTACACCTTC; CDR3aa: CASSLVYRADGYTF
d_gene: TRBD1; abundance: -; len: 14; v_gene: TRBV11-2; j_gene: TRBJ1-4; CDR3nt: TGTGCCAGCAGAGCAGGGGGCCTTAAGGAAAAACTGTTTTTT; CDR3aa: CASRAGGLKEKLFF
d_gene: TRBD1; abundance: -; len: 15; v_gene: TRBV6-4; j_gene: TRBJ2-1; CDR3nt: TGTGCCAGCAGCACCGGGACAGGGTCCTACAATGAGCAGTTCTTC; CDR3aa: CASSTGTGSYNEQFF
d_gene: -; abundance: -; len: 17; v_gene: TRBV30; j_gene: TRBJ2-5; CDR3nt: TGTGCCTGGAGTGTACTCGGGTCTAGCTCGAAGCGAGAGACCCAGTACTTC; CDR3aa: CAWSVLGSSSKRETQYF
d_gene: -; abundance: few; len: 12; v_gene: TRBV5-1; j_gene: TRBJ1-1; CDR3nt: TGCGCCAGCAGCGCTGAGGGTGCTGAAGCTTTCTTT; CDR3aa: CASSAEGAEAFF
d_gene: -; abundance: -; len: 14; v_gene: TRBV4-3; j_gene: TRBJ1-2; CDR3nt: TGCGCCAGCAGCCACACTGAGGACTTCAAGGGTTTCACCTTC; CDR3aa: CASSHTEDFKGFTF
d_gene: TRBD1; abundance: once; len: 14; v_gene: TRBV5-1; j_gene: TRBJ1-1; CDR3nt: TGCGCCAGCAGCTTGGAGGGGGCGCGGACTGAAGCTTTCTTT; CDR3aa: CASSLEGARTEAFF
d_gene: TRBD2; abundance: -; len: 15; v_gene: TRBV6-4; j_gene: TRBJ2-1; CDR3nt: TGTGCCAGCAGTGAGAGCGGGGGGACTTACAATGAGCAGTTCTTC; CDR3aa: CASSESGGTYNEQFF
d_gene: TRBD2; abundance: -; len: 16; v_gene: TRBV28; j_gene: TRBJ2-2; CDR3nt: TGTGCCAGCAGTCGCACCGGGACTACGGGAGCCGGGGAGCTGTTTTTT; CDR3aa: CASSRTGTTGAGELFF
d_gene: -; abundance: -; len: 14; v_gene: TRBV29-1; j_gene: TRBJ2-1; CDR3nt: TGCAGCGTTGAAGGCGGAGGCACCTACAATGAGCAGTTCTTC; CDR3aa: CSVEGGGTYNEQFF
d_gene: -; abundance: -; len: 13; v_gene: TRBV4-2; j_gene: TRBJ2-2; CDR3nt: TGTGCCAGCAGCCCCTTGAACACCGGGGAGCTGTTTTTT; CDR3aa: CASSPLNTGELFF
d_gene: -; abundance: -; len: 15; v_gene: TRBV18; j_gene: TRBJ2-5; CDR3nt: TGTGCCAGCTCACCACCGGACCTTAGGGGAGAGACCCAGTACTTC; CDR3aa: CASSPPDLRGETQYF
d_gene: -; abundance: few; len: 12; v_gene: TRBV18; j_gene: TRBJ1-4; CDR3nt: TGTGCCAGCTCACGTAACGAGGAAAAACTGTTTTTT; CDR3aa: CASSRNEEKLFF
d_gene: -; abundance: -; len: 15; v_gene: TRBV18; j_gene: TRBJ2-5; CDR3nt: TGTGCCAGCTCACCGCCGGCGGAGGCGCGGGAGACCCAGTACTTC; CDR3aa: CASSPPAEARETQYF
d_gene: -; abundance: few; len: 15; v_gene: TRBV5-4; j_gene: TRBJ2-1; CDR3nt: TGTGCCAGCAGCTTGGAACTAGTTTATATCGGTGAGCAGTTCTTC; CDR3aa: CASSLELVYIGEQFF
d_gene: TRBD2; abundance: once; len: 15; v_gene: TRBV30; j_gene: TRBJ2-2; CDR3nt: TGTGCCGCAGGGGGAGCGGGGGGCCGGACCGGGGAGCTGTTTTTT; CDR3aa: CAAGGAGGRTGELFF
d_gene: TRBD1; abundance: -; len: 17; v_gene: TRBV19; j_gene: TRBJ1-5; CDR3nt: TGTGCCAGTAGTGTCCGGGACAGGGGGCAGAGCAATCAGCCCCAGCATTTT; CDR3aa: CASSVRDRGQSNQPQHF
d_gene: -; abundance: -; len: 17; v_gene: TRBV25-1; j_gene: TRBJ1-2; CDR3nt: TGTGCCAGCAGTGAATGGGTCGACACGGGGTTTAACTATGGCTACACCTTC; CDR3aa: CASSEWVDTGFNYGYTF
d_gene: -; abundance: few; len: 14; v_gene: TRBV7-2; j_gene: TRBJ1-5; CDR3nt: TGTGCCAGCAGCTTAGAAGGGCGAGGGCAGCCCCAGCATTTT; CDR3aa: CASSLEGRGQPQHF
d_gene: -; abundance: -; len: 11; v_gene: TRBV21-1; j_gene: TRBJ1-6; CDR3nt: TGTGCCAGCAGCAAACGGGCACCCCTCCACTTT; CDR3aa: CASSKRAPLHF
d_gene: TRBD1; abundance: few; len: 15; v_gene: TRBV19; j_gene: TRBJ1-5; CDR3nt: TGTGCCAGTAGTATAGAACACGACAGGGGTAAGCCCCAGCATTTT; CDR3aa: CASSIEHDRGKPQHF
d_gene: -; abundance: few; len: 13; v_gene: TRBV11-1; j_gene: TRBJ2-5; CDR3nt: TGTGCCAGCAGCTTACCCCTCCAAGAGACCCAGTACTTC; CDR3aa: CASSLPLQETQYF
d_gene: -; abundance: -; len: 15; v_gene: TRBV4-3; j_gene: TRBJ1-1; CDR3nt: TGCGCCAGCAGCCAAGATTCAGGGGTGGGCACTGAAGCTTTCTTT; CDR3aa: CASSQDSGVGTEAFF
d_gene: TRBD1; abundance: -; len: 16; v_gene: TRBV7-2; j_gene: TRBJ1-3; CDR3nt: TGTGCCAGCAGAAGGACAGGAGCTGCATCTGGAAACACCATATATTTT; CDR3aa: CASRRTGAASGNTIYF
d_gene: TRBD2; abundance: -; len: 15; v_gene: TRBV7-3; j_gene: TRBJ2-1; CDR3nt: TGTGCCAGCAGCTTAGGGCTAGCGGGTTACAATGAGCAGTTCTTC; CDR3aa: CASSLGLAGYNEQFF